This T cell receptor beta chain was recorded in a study of Graves' ophthalmopathy and Graves' hyperthyroidism. Amplification of TCR beta CDR3 regions used RNA transcripts. After a first-round RT-PCR with HTBI primers, a second-round multiplex PCR was run. Using its own MiXCR run on the multiplex PCR reads, TCRdb lists one record per CDR3 protein. The data hold 680,000 or so distinct CDR3 sequences, with approximately 22% observed a single time. The CDR3 length is 14 residues. Trimming removed 7 bases from V and 10 bases from J, with 17 bases in between. Germline V CDR1 and CDR2: MNHNS, SASEGT. Aged 18 to 65, hyperthyroidism patients had been newly diagnosed, with under 2 months' duration. None of the included patients had other autoimmune diseases, uncontrolled infections, pregnancy or lactation, as these led to exclusion. The starting material, over 8.5 ml of fresh peripheral blood, provided the PBMCs.

The TCR was taken from a woman aged 18-29 years with stable Graves' hyperthyroidism. Some clones in this sample may be carry-over from other donors' samples. The sequenced material came from peripheral blood. The rearrangement joins TRBV6-1 to TRBJ1-6; D is uncertain. In DNA, the CDR3 is TGTGCCAGCACCCCGGCAACTTCGGGGTCACCCCTCCACTTT. Its translation: CASTPATSGSPLHF.